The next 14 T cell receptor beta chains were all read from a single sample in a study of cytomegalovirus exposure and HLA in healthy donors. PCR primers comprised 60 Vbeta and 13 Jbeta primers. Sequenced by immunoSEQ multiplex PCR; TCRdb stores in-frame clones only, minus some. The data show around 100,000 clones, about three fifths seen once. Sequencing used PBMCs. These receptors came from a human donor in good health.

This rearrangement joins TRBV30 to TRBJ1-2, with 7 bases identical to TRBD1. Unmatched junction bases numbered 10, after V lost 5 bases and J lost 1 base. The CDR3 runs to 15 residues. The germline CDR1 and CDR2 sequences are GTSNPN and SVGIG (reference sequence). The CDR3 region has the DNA TGTGCCTGGGGCCGGGACAGCCTCTTTAACTATGGCTACACCTTC. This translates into CAWGRDSLFNYGYTF.

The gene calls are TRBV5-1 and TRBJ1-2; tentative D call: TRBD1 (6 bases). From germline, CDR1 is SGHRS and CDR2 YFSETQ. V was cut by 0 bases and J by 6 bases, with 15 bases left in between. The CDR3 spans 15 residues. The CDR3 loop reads CASSLAPQGSDGYTF. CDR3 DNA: TGCGCCAGCAGCTTGGCACCACAGGGCTCGGATGGCTACACCTTC.

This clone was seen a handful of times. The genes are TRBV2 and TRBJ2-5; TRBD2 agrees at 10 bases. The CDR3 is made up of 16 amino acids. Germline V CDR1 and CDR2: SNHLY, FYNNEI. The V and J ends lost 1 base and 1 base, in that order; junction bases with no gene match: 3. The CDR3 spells CASSEELAGFQETQYF. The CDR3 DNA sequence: TGTGCCAGCAGTGAAGAACTAGCGGGGTTCCAAGAGACCCAGTACTTC.

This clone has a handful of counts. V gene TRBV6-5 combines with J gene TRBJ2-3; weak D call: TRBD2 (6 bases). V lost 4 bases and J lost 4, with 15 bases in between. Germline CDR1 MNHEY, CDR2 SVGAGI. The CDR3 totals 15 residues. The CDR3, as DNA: TGTGCCAGCAGTTTCGCCGGGAGCGGCGCAGATACGCAGTATTTT. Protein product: CASSFAGSGADTQYF.

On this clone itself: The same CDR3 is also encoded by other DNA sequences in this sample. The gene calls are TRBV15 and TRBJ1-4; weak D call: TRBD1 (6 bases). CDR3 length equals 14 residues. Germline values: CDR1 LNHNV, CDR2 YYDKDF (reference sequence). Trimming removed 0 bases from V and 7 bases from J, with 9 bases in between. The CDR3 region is CATSRDRGAEKLFF. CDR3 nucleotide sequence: TGTGCCACCAGCAGAGATCGGGGGGCTGAAAAACTGTTTTTT.

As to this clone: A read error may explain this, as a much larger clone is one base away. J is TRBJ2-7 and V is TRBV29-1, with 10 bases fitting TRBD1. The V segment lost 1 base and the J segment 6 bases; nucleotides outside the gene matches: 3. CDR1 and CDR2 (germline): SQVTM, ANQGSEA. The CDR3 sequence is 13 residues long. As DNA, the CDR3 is TGCAGCGTTGAAGGAGGGGACAGGGGCGAGCAGTACTTC. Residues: CSVEGGDRGEQYF.

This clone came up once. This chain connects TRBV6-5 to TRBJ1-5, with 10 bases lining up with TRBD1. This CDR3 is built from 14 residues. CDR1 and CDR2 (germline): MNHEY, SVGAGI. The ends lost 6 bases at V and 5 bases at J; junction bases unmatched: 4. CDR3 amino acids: CASSLGTGDQPQHF. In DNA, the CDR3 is TGTGCCAGCAGCCTCGGGACAGGGGATCAGCCCCAGCATTTT.

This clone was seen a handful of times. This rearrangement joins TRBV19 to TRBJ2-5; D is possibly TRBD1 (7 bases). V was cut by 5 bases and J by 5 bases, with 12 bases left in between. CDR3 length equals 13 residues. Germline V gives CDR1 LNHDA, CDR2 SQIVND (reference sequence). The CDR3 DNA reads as TGTGCCAGTAGTTGGTCAGGGGGGGAGACCCAGTACTTC. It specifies CASSWSGGETQYF.

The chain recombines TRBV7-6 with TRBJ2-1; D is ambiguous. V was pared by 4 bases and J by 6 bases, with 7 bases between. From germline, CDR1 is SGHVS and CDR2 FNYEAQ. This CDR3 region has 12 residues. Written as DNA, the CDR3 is TGTGCCAGCAGCTCCCTAGTCAATGAGCAGTTCTTC. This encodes CASSSLVNEQFF.

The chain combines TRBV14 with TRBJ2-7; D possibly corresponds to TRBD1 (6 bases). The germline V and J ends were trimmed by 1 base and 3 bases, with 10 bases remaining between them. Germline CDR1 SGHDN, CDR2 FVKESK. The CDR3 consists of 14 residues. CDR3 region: CASSQAGHIYEQYF. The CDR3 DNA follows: TGTGCCAGCAGCCAAGCGGGACACATCTACGAGCAGTACTTC.

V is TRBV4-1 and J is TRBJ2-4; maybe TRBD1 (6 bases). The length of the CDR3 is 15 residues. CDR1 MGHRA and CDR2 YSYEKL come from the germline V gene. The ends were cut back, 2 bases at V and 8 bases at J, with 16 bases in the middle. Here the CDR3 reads CASSQLLTSGDIQYF. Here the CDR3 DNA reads TGCGCCAGCAGCCAACTATTGACCTCAGGGGACATTCAGTACTTC.

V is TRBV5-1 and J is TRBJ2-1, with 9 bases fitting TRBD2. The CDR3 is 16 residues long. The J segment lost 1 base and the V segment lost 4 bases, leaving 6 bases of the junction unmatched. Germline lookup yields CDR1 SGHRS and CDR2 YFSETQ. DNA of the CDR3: TGCGCCAGCAGCCCACAAGCGGGAGGTTCCTACAATGAGCAGTTCTTC. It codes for CASSPQAGGSYNEQFF.

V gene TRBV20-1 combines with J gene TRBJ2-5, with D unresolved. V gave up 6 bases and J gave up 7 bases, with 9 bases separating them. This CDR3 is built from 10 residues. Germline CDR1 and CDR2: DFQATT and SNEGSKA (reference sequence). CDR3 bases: TGCAGTGCGCTCTGGGCGACCCAGTACTTC. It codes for CSALWATQYF.

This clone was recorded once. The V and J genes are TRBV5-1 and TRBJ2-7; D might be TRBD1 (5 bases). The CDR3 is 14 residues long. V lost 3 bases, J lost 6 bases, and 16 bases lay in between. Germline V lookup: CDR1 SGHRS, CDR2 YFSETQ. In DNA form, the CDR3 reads TGCGCCAGCAGCTCGGCGGCAGGGATCCTCGAGCAGTACTTC. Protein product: CASSSAAGILEQYF.